This T cell receptor beta chain derives from a study of cytomegalovirus exposure and HLA in healthy donors. Study-wide results and limits: The study labeled under 200 TCR beta chains cytomegalovirus-associated. In a later analysis, parvovirus B19, influenza, CMV and Epstein-Barr virus appeared linked to several top co-occurrence clusters. TCR association rates varied by HLA locus in a later analysis, with DRB1 highest and HLA-C lowest. Follow-up analysis later connected one missense variant in DCLRE1C with trimming of TCR beta V- and J-genes.

Amplification used 60 Vbeta primers and 13 Jbeta primers. Produced via immunoSEQ multiplex PCR; TCRdb's table is partial and in-frame only. The listing records approximately 120,000 clones. This CDR3 region has 17 residues. V lost 4 bases and J lost 4, with 19 bases in between. Remarks on this clone: Its antigen remains unknown.

The rearrangement uses TRBV23-1 and TRBJ1-4; a weak D match, TRBD1 (6 bases). TRBV23-1 is an ORF; its function is uncertain. The sequencing sample was made of PBMCs. The TCR sequence derives from an older woman in good health and CMV-seronegative. In DNA, the CDR3 is TGCGCCAGCAGTCTAGTACAGGGAGACGGTGATAATGAAAAACTGTTTTTT. Encoded protein: CASSLVQGDGDNEKLFF.